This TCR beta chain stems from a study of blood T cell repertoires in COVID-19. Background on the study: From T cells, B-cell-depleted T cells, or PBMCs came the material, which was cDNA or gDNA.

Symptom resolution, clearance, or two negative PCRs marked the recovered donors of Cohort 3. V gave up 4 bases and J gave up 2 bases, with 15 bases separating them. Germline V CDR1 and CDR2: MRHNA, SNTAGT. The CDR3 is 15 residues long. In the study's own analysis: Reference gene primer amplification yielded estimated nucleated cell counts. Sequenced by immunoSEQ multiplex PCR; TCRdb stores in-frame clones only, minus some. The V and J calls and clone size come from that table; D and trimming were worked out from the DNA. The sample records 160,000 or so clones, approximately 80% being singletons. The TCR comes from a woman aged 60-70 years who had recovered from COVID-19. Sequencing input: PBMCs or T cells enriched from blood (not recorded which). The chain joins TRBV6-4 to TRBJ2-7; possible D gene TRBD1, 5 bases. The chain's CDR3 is CASSVGTGGPYEQYF. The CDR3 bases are TGTGCCAGCAGTGTGGGAACAGGTGGACCCTACGAGCAGTACTTC.